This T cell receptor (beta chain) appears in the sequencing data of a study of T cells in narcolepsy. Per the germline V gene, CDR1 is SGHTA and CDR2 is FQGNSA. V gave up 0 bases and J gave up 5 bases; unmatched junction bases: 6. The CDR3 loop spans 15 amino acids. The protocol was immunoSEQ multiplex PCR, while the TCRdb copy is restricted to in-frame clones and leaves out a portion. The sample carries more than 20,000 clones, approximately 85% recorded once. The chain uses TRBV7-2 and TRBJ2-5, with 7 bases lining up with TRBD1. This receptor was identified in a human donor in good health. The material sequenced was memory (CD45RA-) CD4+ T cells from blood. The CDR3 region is CASSLADRDGETQYF. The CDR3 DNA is TGTGCCAGCAGCTTAGCTGACAGGGACGGGGAGACCCAGTACTTC.